Below, 24 T cell receptor beta chains from the same sample are listed, as sequenced in a study. From the reads, TCRdb called clonotypes with MiXCR, one entry per CDR3 protein. Here the sample spans about 15,000 distinct CDR3 sequences, around 34% being singletons. The sample comprised blood. Receptors were obtained from a human donor.

This clonotype was seen more than once but under ten times. A much larger clone differs from this one at a single base, so this may be a read error. The chain links TRBV29-1 to TRBJ2-7; 10 positions match TRBD1. The CDR3 runs 13 residues. Germline CDR1 SQVTM, CDR2 ANQGSEA. CDR3 amino acids: CGVLDRGRYEQYF. CDR3 nucleotides: TGCGGCGTTTTAGACAGGGGGCGGTACGAGCAGTACTTC.

Comments on this clonotype: A read error may explain this, as a much larger clone is one base away. The chain couples TRBV14 to TRBJ2-1, with TRBD1 as a possible D gene (5 bases). V gave up 2 bases and J gave up 8 bases, with 16 bases separating them. The germline CDR1 and CDR2 sequences are SGHDN and FVKESK. The length of the CDR3 is 15 residues. The CDR3 region is CASSQYGQGADEQFF. CDR3 coding DNA: TGTGCCAGCAGCCAATACGGACAAGGCGCCGATGAGCAGTTCTTC.

This clonotype has a handful of counts. This chain uses TRBV14 with TRBJ2-7; 11 bases map to TRBD2. CDR1 is SGHDN and CDR2 is FVKESK in the germline V gene. The CDR3 loop spans 19 amino acids. Trimming at V came to 2 bases and at J to 0 bases, leaving 12 bases not matched to a gene. CDR3 bases: TGTGCCAGCAGCCAATACGGTGGGGGACTAGCGGAGAGCTCCTACGAGCAGTACTTC. Translated: CASSQYGGGLAESSYEQYF.

This clonotype was counted a few times. The chain links TRBV29-1 to TRBJ1-2; D perhaps matches TRBD1 (6 bases). Trimming took 5 bases from V and 7 from J, leaving 11 bases between them. Germline CDR1 reads SQVTM; CDR2 reads ANQGSEA. This CDR3 contains 11 residues. CDR3 in amino acids: CSVTGNGGYTF. CDR3 coding DNA: TGCAGCGTTACAGGGAATGGTGGCTACACCTTC.

This clonotype was seen once. The chain carries TRBV14 and TRBJ1-1; unclear D gene. This CDR3 has 17 amino acids. CDR1 and CDR2 from the germline V gene are SGHDN and FVKESK. The V end was cut by 0 bases, the J end by 0 bases, with 14 bases between. The CDR3 is CASSQDPCHCVNTEAFF. The CDR3 DNA sequence: TGTGCCAGCAGCCAAGACCCCTGTCACTGTGTGAACACTGAAGCTTTCTTT.

This rearrangement joins TRBV6-2 or TRBV6-3 to TRBJ2-1, with 7 bases matching TRBD2. In germline, CDR1 is MNHEY, CDR2 SVGEGT. Trimming removed 4 bases from V and 8 bases from J; junction bases left unmatched: 26. CDR3 length: 20 residues. In DNA, the CDR3 is TGTGCCAGCAGTTCGATAAGCGGCCGCCATGGAGGGAGGGCGTCGGATGAGCAGTTCTTC. As protein: CASSSISGRHGGRASDEQFF.

This clonotype is medium-sized in the sample. The chain recombines TRBV20-1 with TRBJ1-2, with 7 bases identical to TRBD1. The CDR3 contains 17 residues. After removal of 5 bases from V and 4 bases from J, the junction contained 19 bases not matched to a gene. CDR1 is DFQATT and CDR2 is SNEGSKA in the germline V gene (reference sequence). This CDR3 is CSAPKVGDRDDPYGYTF. The CDR3 DNA sequence: TGCAGTGCTCCTAAAGTCGGTGACAGGGACGACCCCTATGGCTACACCTTC.

This clonotype is a singleton in its sample. The chain combines TRBV4-1 with TRBJ2-4, with 11 bases identical to TRBD2. The better agreement between TRBJ2-7 and the DNA end casts doubt on the J call. This CDR3 has 16 residues. Germline assignment: CDR1 MGHRA and CDR2 YSYEKL. The CDR3 here is CASSQDLRLAGYEQYF. CDR3 DNA: TGCGCCAGCAGCCAAGATCTGAGACTAGCGGGATACGAGCAGTACTTC.

This clonotype is medium-sized within its sample. The genes are TRBV7-6 and TRBJ2-1; 9 bases agree with TRBD1. Germline V gene sequence: CDR1 SGHVS, CDR2 FNYEAQ. The CDR3 totals 16 residues. V lost 4 bases to trimming and J lost 10 bases; unmatched junction nucleotides: 14. DNA for the CDR3: TGTGCCAGCAGCTACGGGGACAGGGTAGCATTTAAGGAGCAGTTCTTC. This translates into CASSYGDRVAFKEQFF.

This clonotype came up many times. This chain links TRBV29-1 with TRBJ2-7, with 7 positions matching TRBD1. Germline CDR1 and CDR2: SQVTM and ANQGSEA. The trim removed 1 base at V and 3 bases at J, leaving 6 bases unmatched. CDR3 length: 14 residues. CDR3: CSVEVGQDYYEQYF. The CDR3, as DNA: TGCAGCGTTGAAGTCGGACAGGATTACTACGAGCAGTACTTC.

Note on this clonotype: The junction shows a germline mismatch at one end, possibly a read error. The CDR3 here is CASRQEHF. In DNA form, the CDR3 reads TGTGCCAGCAGACAAGAGCATTTT. The rearrangement joins TRBV4-2 to TRBJ1-5; D is undetermined. Germline V gene sequence: CDR1 LGHNA, CDR2 YNFKEQ. CDR3 length equals 8 residues.

This clonotype has more than one count but fewer than ten. This sequence may be a read error, since a much larger clone differs from it by one base. The CDR3 sequence is CSVQSTQETRYF. The CDR3 DNA is TGCAGCGTACAGTCCACACAAGAGACCCGGTACTTC. The chain recombines TRBV29-1 with TRBJ2-5; D uncertain. This CDR3 is built from 12 residues. CDR1 and CDR2 (germline): SQVTM, ANQGSEA.

This chain connects TRBV4-3 to TRBJ2-3, with 10 bases that match TRBD2. V shed 1 base, J shed 2 bases, and the junction held 3 bases outside the gene matches. The CDR3 is 16 residues long. CDR1 and CDR2 from the germline V gene are LGHNA and YSLEER. CDR3 sequence: CASSQGLAGDTDTQYF. The CDR3 DNA sequence: TGCGCCAGCAGCCAAGGGCTAGCGGGAGACACAGATACGCAGTATTTT.

This clonotype was seen many times. In nucleotides, the CDR3 is TGCGCCAGCAGCCCGACTAGCGGGAGTGCCTCGGCGGAGCAGTTCTTC. This sequence encodes CASSPTSGSASAEQFF. The chain combines TRBV4-3 with TRBJ2-1; TRBD2 matches at 12 bases. Germline assignment: CDR1 LGHNA and CDR2 YSLEER. The CDR3 runs to 16 residues. V gave up 4 bases and J gave up 10 bases; unmatched junction bases: 11.

This clonotype has ten or more counts. The gene calls are TRBV4-3 and TRBJ2-5, with 7 bases aligning to TRBD2. The CDR3 sequence is 14 residues long. Losses at the gene ends were 1 base for V and 5 bases for J; bases not matched to a gene: 4. CDR1 and CDR2 from the germline V gene are LGHNA and YSLEER. CDR3 DNA sequence: TGCGCCAGCAGCCAAGTTGGACTAGGCGAGACCCAGTACTTC. Amino acids: CASSQVGLGETQYF.

Regarding this clonotype: It is unclear where the CDR3 begins or ends on the DNA, so no DNA is shown, and the CDR3 is as TCRdb lists it. The chain combines TRBV4-1 with TRBJ1-3. Germline loops: CDR1 MGHRA, CDR2 YSYEKL. 22 amino acids form the CDR3, both terminal residues included. The CDR3 region is CASSQDSGRHYEQYFGPGTIYF.

The J gene is TRBJ1-3, the V gene TRBV4-3; weak D call: TRBD1 (5 bases). The V and J ends lost 2 bases and 8 bases respectively, with 22 bases between them. CDR3 length equals 17 residues. CDR1 is LGHNA, CDR2 YSLEER, per germline. This chain's CDR3 is CASSQSDRTNYGYTIYF. CDR3 bases: TGCGCCAGCAGCCAAAGTGACAGAACTAACTATGGCTACACCATATATTTT.

This clonotype is deemed medium-sized. This chain connects TRBV4-3 to TRBJ2-1; 7 bases are a match to TRBD2. The CDR3 consists of 15 residues. Trimming at V came to 0 bases and at J to 8 bases, leaving 7 bases not matched to a gene. Germline CDR1 LGHNA, CDR2 YSLEER. This CDR3 is CASSQEQRDGYEQFF. The CDR3 nucleotides read TGCGCCAGCAGCCAAGAACAGCGGGACGGGTATGAGCAGTTCTTC.

This clonotype is medium-sized in the sample. The genes are TRBV29-1 and TRBJ1-1; D uncertain. Germline lookup yields CDR1 SQVTM and CDR2 ANQGSEA. Trimming shortened V by 4 bases and J by 8 bases, and 11 bases separated the two germline ends. The CDR3 spans 11 residues. The CDR3 DNA reads TGCAGCGTTGTCCTGGTTGAGGAAGCTTTCTTT. Translation gives CSVVLVEEAFF.

This clonotype has a count of ten or more. CDR3 amino acids: CASSPTSGWGGEQYF. The CDR3 DNA sequence: TGCGCCAGCAGCCCTACGAGCGGTTGGGGTGGCGAGCAGTACTTC. The chain employs TRBV5-1 and TRBJ2-7, with D tentatively TRBD2 (5 bases). This CDR3 has 15 residues. The germline V and J ends were trimmed by 4 bases and 6 bases, with 20 bases remaining between them. Germline V lookup: CDR1 SGHRS, CDR2 YFSETQ.

There are a few counts of this clonotype. The genes are TRBV14 and TRBJ2-7, with 8 bases fitting TRBD1. V lost 0 bases to trimming and J lost 4 bases; unmatched junction nucleotides: 5. The CDR3 spans 15 residues. Germline CDR1 reads SGHDN; CDR2 reads FVKESK. The CDR3 region has the DNA TGTGCCAGCAGCCAAGATTGGGACAGGCGGTACGAGCAGTACTTC. Translation gives CASSQDWDRRYEQYF.

This clonotype is deemed medium-sized. J is TRBJ2-1 and V is TRBV4-3; the D is unclear. This CDR3 spans 11 amino acids. Trimming left V 6 bases short and J 10 bases short, with 10 bases between. The germline CDR1 and CDR2 sequences are LGHNA and YSLEER. The CDR3 spells CASSYAGEQFF. CDR3 DNA: TGCGCCAGCAGTTATGCTGGGGAGCAGTTCTTC.

This clonotype is medium-sized (0.01 to 0.1%) in the sample. The chain has TRBV4-3 and TRBJ2-1; no clear D. Germline V lookup: CDR1 LGHNA, CDR2 YSLEER. Trimming took off 0 bases at V and 6 bases at J, with 6 bases between the two ends. CDR3 length: 13 amino acids. CDR3 in amino acids: CASSQDSGNEQFF. The CDR3 nucleotides are TGCGCCAGCAGCCAAGATTCCGGCAATGAGCAGTTCTTC.

The sample holds many counts of this clonotype. The CDR3 DNA reads TGCGCCAGCAAGTGGACGGATGGAAACACCATATATTTT. This encodes CASKWTDGNTIYF. The V call is TRBV5-1, the J call TRBJ1-3, with no clear D. With 6 bases removed from V and 3 bases from J, the gap between germline ends came to 10 bases. CDR3 length: 13 residues. Germline V gene data show CDR1 as SGHRS and CDR2 as YFSETQ.